The rows below give T cell receptor beta chains drawn from one sample of a study of T cell repertoires in cytomegalovirus infection. TCRdb reprocessed the reads with MiXCR, giving one entry per CDR3 protein. The table lists roughly 600,000 distinct CDR3 sequences, around 24% of them singletons. The sequencing input was CD8+ T cells from PBMCs. These receptors were taken from a human donor in good health (CMV status not recorded). Some clones in this sample may be carry-over from other donors' samples. Both conserved end residues are part of each CDR3. A D gene is named only where the DNA matches it firmly. Size values are once, few and many counts, or a class for expanded clones, and some rows have none.

CDR3 DNA: TGTGCCAGCAGCGGGGGGAGGCCCCATTACTACGAGCAGTACTTC
CDR3 protein: CASSGGRPHYYEQYF
D gene: TRBD2
J gene: TRBJ2-7
V gene: TRBV6-2/TRBV6-3
clone size: few

CDR3 DNA: TGTGCCAGCAGCCTGACAGGGGACCAAGCTTTCTTT
CDR3 protein: CASSLTGDQAFF
D gene: TRBD1
J gene: TRBJ1-1
V gene: TRBV7-6
clone size: many

CDR3 DNA: TGTGCCAGCAGTGAGCCTAGCGGGGGGGCCAGGGAGACCCAGTACTTC
CDR3 protein: CASSEPSGGARETQYF
D gene: TRBD2
J gene: TRBJ2-5
V gene: TRBV25-1
clone size: .

CDR3 DNA: TGTGCCAGCAGCCAGGGTCGGGACTTCACCTACGAGCAGTACTTC
CDR3 protein: CASSQGRDFTYEQYF
D gene: .
J gene: TRBJ2-7
V gene: TRBV14
clone size: few

CDR3 DNA: TGTGCCAGCAGTTACTCTAACGGGGCTAACAATGAGCAGTTCTTC
CDR3 protein: CASSYSNGANNEQFF
D gene: .
J gene: TRBJ2-1
V gene: TRBV6-8
clone size: .

CDR3 DNA: TGTGCCAGCAGCTTACCGGACGCCTACTATGGCTACACCTTC
CDR3 protein: CASSLPDAYYGYTF
D gene: .
J gene: TRBJ1-2
V gene: TRBV7-8
clone size: few

CDR3 DNA: TGTGCCAGCAGCTTAACCGGGACAGGGTATATCACAGATACGCAGTATTTT
CDR3 protein: CASSLTGTGYITDTQYF
D gene: TRBD1
J gene: TRBJ2-3
V gene: TRBV7-3
clone size: many

CDR3 DNA: TGTGCCAGTAGGGTAGGCCCGGGGGGGGAGCAGTTCTTC
CDR3 protein: CASRVGPGGEQFF
D gene: TRBD2
J gene: TRBJ2-1
V gene: TRBV19
clone size: many

CDR3 DNA: TGTGCCAGCAGTCCAGGGGTAGCCAAAAACATTCAGTACTTC
CDR3 protein: CASSPGVAKNIQYF
D gene: .
J gene: TRBJ2-4
V gene: TRBV6-2/TRBV6-3
clone size: .

CDR3 DNA: TGTGCCAGCAGCCAGTCGGACTCCTACAATGAGCAGTTCTTC
CDR3 protein: CASSQSDSYNEQFF
D gene: .
J gene: TRBJ2-1
V gene: TRBV3-1
clone size: .

CDR3 DNA: TGTGCCAGCAGCCGCCTGGGACAGAGCAAGGTTGAAGCTTTCTTT
CDR3 protein: CASSRLGQSKVEAFF
D gene: TRBD1
J gene: TRBJ1-1
V gene: TRBV6-6
clone size: few

CDR3 DNA: TGCAGCGTTGGGGACAGGGGTTTGACAGATACGCAGTATTTT
CDR3 protein: CSVGDRGLTDTQYF
D gene: TRBD1
J gene: TRBJ2-3
V gene: TRBV29-1
clone size: .

CDR3 DNA: TGTGCCAGCAGTTACTCGGACAGCCCCGGTGAGGAGACCCAGTACTTC
CDR3 protein: CASSYSDSPGEETQYF
D gene: .
J gene: TRBJ2-5
V gene: TRBV6-5
clone size: .

CDR3 DNA: TGTGCCAGCAGCTCCCCGACAACCGGCTACACCTTC
CDR3 protein: CASSSPTTGYTF
D gene: .
J gene: TRBJ1-2
V gene: TRBV7-8
clone size: .

CDR3 DNA: TGCAGCGTCTTACCCGCGGCGGATTCACCCCTCCACTTT
CDR3 protein: CSVLPAADSPLHF
D gene: .
J gene: TRBJ1-6
V gene: TRBV29-1
clone size: few

CDR3 DNA: TGTGCCAGCAGCTTAGCTAAGGGGGACGGAGGCACAGATACGCAGTATTTT
CDR3 protein: CASSLAKGDGGTDTQYF
D gene: .
J gene: TRBJ2-3
V gene: TRBV7-8
clone size: many

CDR3 DNA: TGTGCCAGCAGTTTATCGCGCACAGCGGGGGGAAATTACAATGAGCAGTTCTTC
CDR3 protein: CASSLSRTAGGNYNEQFF
D gene: TRBD2
J gene: TRBJ2-1
V gene: TRBV28
clone size: few

CDR3 DNA: TGCGCCAGCAGCTTGGGAGGGGTCGACTACGAGCAGTACTTC
CDR3 protein: CASSLGGVDYEQYF
D gene: .
J gene: TRBJ2-7
V gene: TRBV5-1
clone size: .

CDR3 DNA: TGTGCCAGCAGCCAAAGAGAAAGCGTATACGAGCAGTTCTTC
CDR3 protein: CASSQRESVYEQFF
D gene: .
J gene: TRBJ2-1
V gene: TRBV7-9
clone size: many

CDR3 DNA: TGTGCCAGGTTCTGGGAGGAGACCGGGGAGCTGTTTTTT
CDR3 protein: CARFWEETGELFF
D gene: .
J gene: TRBJ2-2
V gene: TRBV2
clone size: few

CDR3 DNA: TGTGCCAGCAGCTCGACGTTTGCGGAGAATCAGCCCCAGCATTTT
CDR3 protein: CASSSTFAENQPQHF
D gene: .
J gene: TRBJ1-5
V gene: TRBV13
clone size: once

CDR3 DNA: TGTGCCAGTAGTATCCGGGACAGGCCGCGGGATGAGCAGTTCTTC
CDR3 protein: CASSIRDRPRDEQFF
D gene: TRBD1
J gene: TRBJ2-1
V gene: TRBV19
clone size: many

CDR3 DNA: TGTGCCAGCAGCTTAGCGTCATTTGACCGGGACAGGTCCTACAATGAGCAGTTCTTC
CDR3 protein: CASSLASFDRDRSYNEQFF
D gene: TRBD1
J gene: TRBJ2-1
V gene: TRBV7-6
clone size: many

CDR3 DNA: TGTGCCAGCGACCAGGGGGCGAGAGGCTACACCTTC
CDR3 protein: CASDQGARGYTF
D gene: TRBD1
J gene: TRBJ1-2
V gene: TRBV6-6
clone size: .